This T cell receptor beta chain was sequenced for a study of shared clonotypes between healthy human individuals. Study overall: Three plates were used per donor for CD4 naive, three for CD4 memory, two for CD8 naive and one for CD8 memory. Study outcomes and limitations: Clonotype sharing among donors was thought likely to change with sequencing depth. Naive subsets generally had larger estimated richness than memory subsets.

Generated by immunoSEQ multiplex PCR, the TCRdb table keeps only in-frame clones and is missing some. The data show about 2 million clones, with 85% to 95% seen just once and under 1.5% held by the top ten. The CDR3 length is 16 residues. Comment on this clone: Its antigen is currently unknown.

Naive CD8 cells were CD45RO-negative, positively selected for CCR7, excluding terminally differentiated effector memory CD45RA+ cells. V usage is TRBV21-1 and J usage is TRBJ2-5; no DNA check was done on the table's D call, TRBD2. TRBV21-1 is a listed pseudogene. The receptor was isolated from a young man in good health. The material sequenced was naive CD8+ T cells sorted from blood. As DNA, the CDR3 is TGTGCCAGCAGCAAAGGTGCTAGCGGGAGGCAAGAGACCCAGTACTTC. Its protein product is CASSKGASGRQETQYF.